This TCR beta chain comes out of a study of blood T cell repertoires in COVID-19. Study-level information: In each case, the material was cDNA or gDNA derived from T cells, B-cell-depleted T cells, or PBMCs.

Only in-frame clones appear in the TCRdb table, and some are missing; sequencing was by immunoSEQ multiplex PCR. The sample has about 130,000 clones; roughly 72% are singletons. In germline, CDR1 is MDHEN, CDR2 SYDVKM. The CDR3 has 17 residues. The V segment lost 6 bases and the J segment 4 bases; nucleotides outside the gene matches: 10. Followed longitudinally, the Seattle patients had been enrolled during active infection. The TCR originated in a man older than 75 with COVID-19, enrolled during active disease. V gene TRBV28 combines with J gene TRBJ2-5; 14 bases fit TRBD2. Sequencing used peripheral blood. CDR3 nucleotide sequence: TGTGCCAGCAGGCGATTCGGACTAGCGGGAGGCGGAGAGACCCAGTACTTC. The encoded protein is CASRRFGLAGGGETQYF.